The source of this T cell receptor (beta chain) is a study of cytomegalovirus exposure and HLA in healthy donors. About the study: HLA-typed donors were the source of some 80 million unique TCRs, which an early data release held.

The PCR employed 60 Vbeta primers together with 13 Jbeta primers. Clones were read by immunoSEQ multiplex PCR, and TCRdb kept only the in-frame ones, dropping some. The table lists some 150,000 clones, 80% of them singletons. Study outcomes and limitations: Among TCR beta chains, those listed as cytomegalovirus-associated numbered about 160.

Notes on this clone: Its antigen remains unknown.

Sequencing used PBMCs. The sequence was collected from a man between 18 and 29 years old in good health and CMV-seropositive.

The CDR3 nucleotides read TGTGCCAGCAGTAGACAGTTGTGGAATAATTCACCCCTCCACTTT. Protein sequence: CASSRQLWNNSPLHF. The V and J genes are TRBV6-5 and TRBJ1-6, with D perhaps TRBD1 (5 bases). CDR1 and CDR2 from the germline V gene are MNHEY and SVGAGI. The CDR3 runs to 15 residues. Between the trimmed V and J ends, which lost 5 bases and 5 bases, there was a span of 13 bases.